This TCR beta chain was observed in a study of identical twins. Whole-study findings and limits: Insertions ran lower in abundant cord blood beta clonotypes, though not in memory repertoires.

Worth noting for this clonotype: Its antigen remains unknown.

TCRdb reprocessed the 5' RACE reads with MiXCR, giving one entry per CDR3 protein. Of approximately 350,000 distinct CDR3 sequences in the sample, more than 9% are singletons; the top ten hold 7.2%. Trimming left V 6 bases short and J 6 bases short, with 15 bases between. CDR3 size: 14 residues. The same sample was also studied in work on yellow fever vaccine responses in identical twins.

Sequencing was performed on CD8+ T cells sorted from blood. The chain joins TRBV12-3 or TRBV12-4 to TRBJ1-5; D may be TRBD1 (6 bases). The TCR sequence derives from a woman aged 18 to 35 in good health. In DNA, the CDR3 is TGTGCCAGCAGCCCTGAAGGGGGAGGTCAGCCCCAGCATTTT. Its translation is CASSPEGGGQPQHF.